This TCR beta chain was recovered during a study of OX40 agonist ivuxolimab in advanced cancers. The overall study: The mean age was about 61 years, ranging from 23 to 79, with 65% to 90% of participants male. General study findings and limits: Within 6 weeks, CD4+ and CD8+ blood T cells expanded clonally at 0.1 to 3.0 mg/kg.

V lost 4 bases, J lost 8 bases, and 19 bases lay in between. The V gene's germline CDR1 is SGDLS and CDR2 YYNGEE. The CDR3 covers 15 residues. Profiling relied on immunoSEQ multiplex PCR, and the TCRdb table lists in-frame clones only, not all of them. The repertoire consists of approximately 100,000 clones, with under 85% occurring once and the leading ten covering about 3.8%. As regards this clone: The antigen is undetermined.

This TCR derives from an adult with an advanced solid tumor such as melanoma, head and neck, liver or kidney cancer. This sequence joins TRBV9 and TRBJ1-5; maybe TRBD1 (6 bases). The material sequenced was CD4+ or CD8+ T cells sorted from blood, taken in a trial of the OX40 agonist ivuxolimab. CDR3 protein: CASSFGDIPGEPQHF. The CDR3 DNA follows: TGTGCCAGCAGCTTCGGGGACATTCCTGGAGAGCCCCAGCATTTT.